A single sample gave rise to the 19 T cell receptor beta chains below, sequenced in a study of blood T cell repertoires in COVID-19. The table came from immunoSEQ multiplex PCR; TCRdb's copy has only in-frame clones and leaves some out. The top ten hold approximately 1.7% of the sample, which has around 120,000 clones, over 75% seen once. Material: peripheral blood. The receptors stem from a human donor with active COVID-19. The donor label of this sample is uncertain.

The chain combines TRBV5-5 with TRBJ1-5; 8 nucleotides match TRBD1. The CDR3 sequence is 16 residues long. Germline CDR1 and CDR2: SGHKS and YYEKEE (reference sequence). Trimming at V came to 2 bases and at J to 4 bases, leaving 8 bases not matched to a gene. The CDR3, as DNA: TGTGCCAGCAGCTTCTCCGACAGGGGTTGGAATCAGCCCCAGCATTTT. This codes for CASSFSDRGWNQPQHF.

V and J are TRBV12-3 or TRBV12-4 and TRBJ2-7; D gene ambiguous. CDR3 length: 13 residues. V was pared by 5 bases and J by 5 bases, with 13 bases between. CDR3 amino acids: CASSAPGGDEQYF. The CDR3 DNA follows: TGTGCCAGCAGTGCCCCGGGTGGTGACGAGCAGTACTTC.

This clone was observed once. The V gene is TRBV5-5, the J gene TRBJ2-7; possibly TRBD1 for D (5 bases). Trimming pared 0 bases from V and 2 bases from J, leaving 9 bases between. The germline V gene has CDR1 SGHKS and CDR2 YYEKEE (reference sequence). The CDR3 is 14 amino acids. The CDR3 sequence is CASSLVATAYEQYF. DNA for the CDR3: TGTGCCAGCAGCTTGGTGGCGACAGCCTACGAGCAGTACTTC.

The CDR3 nucleotides read TGTGCCAGCAGGCACCGGGACAGATACACTGAAGCTTTCTTT. This sequence encodes CASRHRDRYTEAFF. V gene TRBV3-1 (or the pseudogene TRBV3-2) combines with J gene TRBJ1-1, with 7 bases lining up with TRBD1. The CDR3 runs to 14 residues. Trimming took 6 bases from V and 3 from J; bases not matched to a gene: 7. From germline, CDR1 is LGHDT and CDR2 YNNKEL (reference sequence).

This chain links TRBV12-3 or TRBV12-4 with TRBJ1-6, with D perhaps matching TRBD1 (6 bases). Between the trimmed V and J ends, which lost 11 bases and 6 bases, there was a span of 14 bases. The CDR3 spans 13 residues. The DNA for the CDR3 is TGTGCCCCCGGTGGGGGCTGTAATTCACCCCTCCACTTT. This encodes CAPGGGCNSPLHF.

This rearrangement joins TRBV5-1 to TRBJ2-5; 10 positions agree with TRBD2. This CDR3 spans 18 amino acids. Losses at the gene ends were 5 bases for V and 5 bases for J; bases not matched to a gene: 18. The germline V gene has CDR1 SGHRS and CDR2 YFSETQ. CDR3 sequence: CASRVGLAGADLAETQYF. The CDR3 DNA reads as TGCGCCAGCAGAGTGGGGCTAGCGGGGGCCGACCTCGCGGAGACCCAGTACTTC.

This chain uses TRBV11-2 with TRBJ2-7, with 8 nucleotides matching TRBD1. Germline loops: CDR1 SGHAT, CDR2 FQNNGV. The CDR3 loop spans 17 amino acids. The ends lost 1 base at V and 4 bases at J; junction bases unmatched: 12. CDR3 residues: CASSLVQGSGGRYEQYF. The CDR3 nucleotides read TGTGCCAGCAGCTTAGTTCAGGGGTCAGGGGGCAGGTACGAGCAGTACTTC. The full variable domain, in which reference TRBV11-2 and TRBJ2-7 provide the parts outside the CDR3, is EAGVAQSPRYKIIEKRQSVAFWCNPISGHATLYWYQQILGQGPKLLIQFQNNGVVDDSQLPKDRFSAERLKGVDSTLKIQPAKLEDSAVYLCASSLVQGSGGRYEQYFGPGTRLTVT.

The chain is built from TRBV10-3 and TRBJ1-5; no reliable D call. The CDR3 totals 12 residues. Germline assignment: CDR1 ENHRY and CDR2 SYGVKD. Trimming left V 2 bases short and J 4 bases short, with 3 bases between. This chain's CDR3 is CAISEPNQPQHF. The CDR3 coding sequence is TGTGCCATCAGTGAGCCTAATCAGCCCCAGCATTTT.

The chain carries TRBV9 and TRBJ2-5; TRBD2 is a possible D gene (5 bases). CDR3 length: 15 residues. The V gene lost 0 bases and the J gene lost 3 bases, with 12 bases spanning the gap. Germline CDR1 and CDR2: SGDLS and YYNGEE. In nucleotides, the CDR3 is TGTGCCAGCAGCGTAGTGGCAGCGGAGAAAGAGACCCAGTACTTC. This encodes CASSVVAAEKETQYF.

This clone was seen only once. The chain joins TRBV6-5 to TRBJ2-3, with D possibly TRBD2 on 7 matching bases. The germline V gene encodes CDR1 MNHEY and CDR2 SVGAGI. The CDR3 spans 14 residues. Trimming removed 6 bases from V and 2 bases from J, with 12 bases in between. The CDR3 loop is CASRKGGTTDTQYF. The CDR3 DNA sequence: TGTGCCAGCAGGAAGGGGGGGACCACAGATACGCAGTATTTT.

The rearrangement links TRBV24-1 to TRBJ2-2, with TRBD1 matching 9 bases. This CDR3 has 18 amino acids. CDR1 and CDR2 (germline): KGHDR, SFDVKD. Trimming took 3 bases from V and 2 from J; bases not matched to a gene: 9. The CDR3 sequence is CATSDTKGQGINTGELFF. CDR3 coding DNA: TGTGCCACCAGTGATACGAAAGGACAGGGGATTAACACCGGGGAGCTGTTTTTT.

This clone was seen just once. CDR3 loop: CASSFMLTASGNTIYF. CDR3 coding DNA: TGTGCCAGCAGTTTTATGTTGACAGCCTCTGGAAACACCATATATTTT. The chain carries TRBV28 and TRBJ1-3; a possible D gene is TRBD1 (5 bases). The germline V gene has CDR1 MDHEN and CDR2 SYDVKM. The CDR3 has 16 amino acids. V lost 3 bases and J lost 0, with 12 bases in between. The variable domain in full, completed from reference TRBV28 and TRBJ1-3, reads DVKVTQSSRYLVKRTGEKVFLECVQDMDHENMFWYRQDPGLGLRLIYFSYDVKMKEKGDIPEGYSVSREKKERFSLILESASTNQTSMYLCASSFMLTASGNTIYFGEGSWLTVV.

In DNA, the CDR3 is TGTGCCATCGGGGGCGCCGGGGAGCTGTTTTTT. Amino acid sequence: CAIGGAGELFF. The chain uses TRBV10-3 and TRBJ2-2; TRBD1 might be the D (6 bases). Germline loops: CDR1 ENHRY, CDR2 SYGVKD. This CDR3 comprises 11 residues. V gave up 8 bases and J gave up 6 bases, with 7 bases separating them.

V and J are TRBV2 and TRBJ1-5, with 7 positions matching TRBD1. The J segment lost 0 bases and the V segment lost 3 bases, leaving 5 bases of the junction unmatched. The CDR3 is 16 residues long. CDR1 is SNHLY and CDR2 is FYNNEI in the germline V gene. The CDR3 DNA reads TGTGCCAGCAGTGACCAGGGGGAGTATAGCAATCAGCCCCAGCATTTT. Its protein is CASSDQGEYSNQPQHF.

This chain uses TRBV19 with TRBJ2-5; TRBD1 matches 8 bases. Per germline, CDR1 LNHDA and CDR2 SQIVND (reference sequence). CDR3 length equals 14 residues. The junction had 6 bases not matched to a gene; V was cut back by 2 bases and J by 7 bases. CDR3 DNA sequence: TGTGCCAGTAGTATATTGTCAGGGGGCCGGACCCAGTACTTC. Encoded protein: CASSILSGGRTQYF.

CDR3 nucleotide sequence: TGTGCCAGTACCGACGGAGCCATGATGAACACTGAAGCTTTCTTT. Encoded protein: CASTDGAMMNTEAFF. This sequence joins TRBV19 and TRBJ1-1; D is undetermined. The V and J ends lost 7 bases and 0 bases respectively, with 15 bases between them. CDR3 size: 15 residues. Germline CDR1 reads LNHDA; CDR2 reads SQIVND (reference sequence).

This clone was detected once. Here the CDR3 DNA reads TGTGCCAGCAGGCCCCATGGGGGACAGGGCTATGGCTACACCTTC. This codes for CASRPHGGQGYGYTF. The V and J genes are TRBV6-5 and TRBJ1-2; 9 bases are shared with TRBD1. The germline CDR1 and CDR2 sequences are MNHEY and SVGAGI. After removal of 6 bases from V and 4 bases from J, the junction contained 9 bases not matched to a gene. CDR3 length equals 15 residues.

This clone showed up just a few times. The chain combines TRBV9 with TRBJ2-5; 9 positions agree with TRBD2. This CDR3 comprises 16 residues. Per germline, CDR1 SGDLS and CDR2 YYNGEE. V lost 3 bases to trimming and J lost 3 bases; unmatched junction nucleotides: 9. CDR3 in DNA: TGTGCCAGCAGCGCCTCCCCGACTAGCGGAGAAGAGACCCAGTACTTC. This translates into CASSASPTSGEETQYF.

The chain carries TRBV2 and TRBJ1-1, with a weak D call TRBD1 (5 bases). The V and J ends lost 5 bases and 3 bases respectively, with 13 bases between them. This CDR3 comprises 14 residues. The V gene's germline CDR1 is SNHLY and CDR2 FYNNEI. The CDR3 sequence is CASSNPGPDTEAFF. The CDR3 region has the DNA TGTGCCAGCAGTAATCCAGGGCCGGACACTGAAGCTTTCTTT. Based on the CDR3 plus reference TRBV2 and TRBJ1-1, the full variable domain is EPEVTQTPSHQVTQMGQEVILRCVPISNHLYFYWYRQILGQKVEFLVSFYNNEISEKSEIFDDQFSVERPDGSNFTLKIRSTKLEDSAMYFCASSNPGPDTEAFFGQGTRLTVV.